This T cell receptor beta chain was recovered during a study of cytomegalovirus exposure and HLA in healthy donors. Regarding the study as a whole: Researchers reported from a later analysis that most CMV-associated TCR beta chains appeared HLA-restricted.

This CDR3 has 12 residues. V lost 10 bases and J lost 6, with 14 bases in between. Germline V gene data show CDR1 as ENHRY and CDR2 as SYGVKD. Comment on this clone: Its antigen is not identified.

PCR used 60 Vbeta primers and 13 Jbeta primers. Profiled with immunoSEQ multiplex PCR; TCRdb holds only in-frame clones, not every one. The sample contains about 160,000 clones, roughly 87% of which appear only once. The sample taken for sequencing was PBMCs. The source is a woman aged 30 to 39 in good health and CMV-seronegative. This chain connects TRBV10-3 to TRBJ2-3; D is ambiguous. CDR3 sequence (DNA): TGTGCCACTCATTCCGGTGCTGATACGCAGTATTTT. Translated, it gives CATHSGADTQYF.